Each of the 9 T cell receptor beta chains below was sequenced from the same sample in a study of T cells in Graves' hyperthyroidism and ophthalmopathy. Amplification yielded TCR beta CDR3 regions, with RNA transcripts as the source. The HTBI primer set was used in a first-round RT-PCR of the TCR CDR3. TCRdb re-called the multiplex PCR reads through MiXCR, storing one row per CDR3 protein. This sample carries roughly 750,000 distinct CDR3 sequences, approximately 16% of them seen once, and the ten largest clones take around 8%. Sample: blood. These receptors were obtained from a man aged 18 to 35 with Graves' hyperthyroidism.

Details on this clonotype: Just one base apart from a much larger clone, this may be a read error. This chain uses TRBV28 with TRBJ2-7; 7 bases map to TRBD2. Germline CDR1 reads MDHEN; CDR2 reads SYDVKM. The CDR3 is made up of 15 amino acids. Trimming at V came to 6 bases and at J to 2 bases, leaving 10 bases not matched to a gene. Here the CDR3 DNA reads TGTGCCAGCAGCCGGGGACTAACGGGAACCTACGAGCAGTACTTC. This gives the protein CASSRGLTGTYEQYF.

This clonotype has a count of ten or more. The V gene is TRBV11-1, the J gene TRBJ2-1; 9 bases align to TRBD1. The germline V gene encodes CDR1 SGHAT and CDR2 FQDESV (reference sequence). The CDR3 extends over 16 amino acids. V was pared by 6 bases and J by 4 bases, with 10 bases of the junction left unmatched. The CDR3 here is CASSQGFGTGYNEQFF. Written as DNA, the CDR3 is TGTGCCAGCAGTCAAGGTTTCGGGACAGGGTACAATGAGCAGTTCTTC. The full variable domain, in which reference TRBV11-1 and TRBJ2-1 provide the parts outside the CDR3, is EAEVAQSPRYKITEKSQAVAFWCDPISGHATLYWYRQILGQGPELLVQFQDESVVDDSQLPKDRFSAERLKGVDSTLKIQPAELGDSAMYLCASSQGFGTGYNEQFFGPGTRLTVL.

This clonotype was observed a handful of times. This chain uses TRBV27 with TRBJ2-2, with 12 positions matching TRBD2. This CDR3 has 15 residues. Germline V gene data show CDR1 as MNHEY and CDR2 as SMNVEV (reference sequence). Trimming at V came to 8 bases and at J to 4 bases, leaving 5 bases not matched to a gene. This chain's CDR3 is CASYRLAGATGELFF. The CDR3 bases are TGTGCCAGCTACAGACTAGCGGGAGCCACCGGGGAGCTGTTTTTT.

The gene calls are TRBV7-3 and TRBJ1-6; D remains ambiguous. Germline values: CDR1 SGHTA, CDR2 FQGTGA. V dropped 5 bases and J dropped 0 bases, with 14 bases sitting between them. This CDR3 has 17 amino acids. The CDR3 spells CASSRQQFSSYNSPLHF. The CDR3 nucleotides are TGTGCCAGCAGCCGTCAACAGTTCAGCTCCTATAATTCACCCCTCCACTTT.

The chain links TRBV6-2 or TRBV6-3 to TRBJ2-5; TRBD1 is a possible D gene (6 bases). Per the germline V gene, CDR1 is MNHEY and CDR2 is SVGEGT. Trimming took off 6 bases at V and 5 bases at J, with 16 bases between the two ends. The CDR3 is 14 amino acids. Here the CDR3 reads CASSEWDKSETQYF. CDR3 DNA: TGTGCCAGCAGCGAATGGGACAAATCGGAGACCCAGTACTTC.

This clonotype was found a few times. The CDR3 coding sequence is TGTGCCAGCAGCCAAGGGTTAGGAGGCGGGGAGCTGTTTTTT. Translation: CASSQGLGGGELFF. This sequence joins TRBV14 and TRBJ2-2, with D possibly TRBD2 on 5 matching bases. The CDR3 has 14 amino acids. Deletions cut 1 base from V and 7 bases from J, with 10 bases between. Germline CDR1 reads SGHDN; CDR2 reads FVKESK.

In this sample, this clonotype turned up many times. The CDR3 bases are TGCGCCAGCAGCCAAGATATAGCGGACACCCCCTACGAGCAGTACTTC. It encodes CASSQDIADTPYEQYF. The chain combines TRBV4-1 with TRBJ2-7, with D perhaps TRBD2 (6 bases). The V end lost 0 bases, the J end lost 2 bases, and 14 bases lay between the germline ends. The CDR3 contains 16 residues. Germline V CDR1 and CDR2: MGHRA, YSYEKL.

This clonotype has more than one count but fewer than ten. The chain uses TRBV29-1 and TRBJ2-2; possibly TRBD2 for D (5 bases). The length of the CDR3 is 13 residues. Germline CDR1 reads SQVTM; CDR2 reads ANQGSEA. Deletions cut 6 bases from V and 2 bases from J, with 10 bases between. The CDR3 DNA is TGCAGCGTGGGAGAAAGTAACACCGGGGAGCTGTTTTTT. This encodes CSVGESNTGELFF.

In this sample, this clonotype turned up a few times. The chain combines TRBV15 with TRBJ2-1, with D uncertain. V was clipped by 0 bases and J by 7 bases, with 13 bases between them. The CDR3 totals 15 residues. Germline V lookup: CDR1 LNHNV, CDR2 YYDKDF (reference sequence). The CDR3 bases are TGTGCCACCAGCAGAGATCGGGTAGGGCGAAATGAGCAGTTCTTC. Residues: CATSRDRVGRNEQFF.